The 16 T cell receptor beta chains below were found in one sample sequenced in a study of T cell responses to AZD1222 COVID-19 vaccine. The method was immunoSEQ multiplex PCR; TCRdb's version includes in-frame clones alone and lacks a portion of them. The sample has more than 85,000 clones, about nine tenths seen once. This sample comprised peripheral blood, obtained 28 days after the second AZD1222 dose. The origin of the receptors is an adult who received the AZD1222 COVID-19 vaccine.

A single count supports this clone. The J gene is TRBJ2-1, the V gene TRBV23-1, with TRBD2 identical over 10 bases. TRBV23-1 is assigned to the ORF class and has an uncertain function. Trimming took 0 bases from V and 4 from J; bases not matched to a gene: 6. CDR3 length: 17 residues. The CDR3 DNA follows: TGCGCCAGCAGTCAATCTGGACTAGCGGAGCCATACAATGAGCAGTTCTTC. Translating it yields CASSQSGLAEPYNEQFF.

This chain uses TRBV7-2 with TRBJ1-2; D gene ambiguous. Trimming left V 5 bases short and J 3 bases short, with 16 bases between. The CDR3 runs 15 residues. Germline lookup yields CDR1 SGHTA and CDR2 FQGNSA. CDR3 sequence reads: CASSRVRGVDYGYTF. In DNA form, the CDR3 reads TGTGCCAGCAGCAGGGTACGGGGAGTGGACTATGGCTACACCTTC.

The CDR3 bases are TGCGCCAGCAGCTTACCGACAGCATATGGCTACACCTTC. Its protein is CASSLPTAYGYTF. The chain is built from TRBV5-1 and TRBJ1-2, with D perhaps matching TRBD1 (5 bases). V gave up 2 bases and J gave up 5 bases, with 10 bases separating them. This CDR3 region has 13 residues. CDR1 and CDR2 from the germline V gene are SGHRS and YFSETQ.

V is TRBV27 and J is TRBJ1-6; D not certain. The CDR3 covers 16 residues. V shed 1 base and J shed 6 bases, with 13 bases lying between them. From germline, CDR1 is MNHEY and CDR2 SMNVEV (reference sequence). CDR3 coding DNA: TGTGCCAGCAGTTTATACCCGCCACGCCGTAATTCACCCCTCCACTTT. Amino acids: CASSLYPPRRNSPLHF.

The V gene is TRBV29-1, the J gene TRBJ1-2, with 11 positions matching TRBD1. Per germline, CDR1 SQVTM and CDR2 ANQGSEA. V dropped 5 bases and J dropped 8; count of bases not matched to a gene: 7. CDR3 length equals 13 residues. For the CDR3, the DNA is TGCAGCGTTTTAGGACAGGGGGCAGTAGGCTACACCTTC. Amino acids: CSVLGQGAVGYTF.

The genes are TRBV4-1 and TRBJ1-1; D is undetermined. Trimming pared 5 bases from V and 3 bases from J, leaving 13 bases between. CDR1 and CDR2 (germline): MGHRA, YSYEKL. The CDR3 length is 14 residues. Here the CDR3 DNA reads TGCGCCAGCAGCTCCCGAGTATTGGACACTGAAGCTTTCTTT. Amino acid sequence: CASSSRVLDTEAFF.

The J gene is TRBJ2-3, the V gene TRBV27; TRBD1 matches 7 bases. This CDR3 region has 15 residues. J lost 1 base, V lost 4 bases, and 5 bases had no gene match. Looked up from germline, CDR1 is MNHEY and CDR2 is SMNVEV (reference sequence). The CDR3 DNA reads TGTGCCAGCAGTTCCCCTGGACAGGGCACAGATACGCAGTATTTT. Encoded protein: CASSSPGQGTDTQYF.

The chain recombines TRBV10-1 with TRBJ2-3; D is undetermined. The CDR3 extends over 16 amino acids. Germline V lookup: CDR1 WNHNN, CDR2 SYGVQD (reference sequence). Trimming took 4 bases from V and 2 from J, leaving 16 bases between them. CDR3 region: CASSGALNSPTDTQYF. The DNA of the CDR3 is TGCGCCAGCAGTGGGGCCCTAAACAGCCCCACAGATACGCAGTATTTT.

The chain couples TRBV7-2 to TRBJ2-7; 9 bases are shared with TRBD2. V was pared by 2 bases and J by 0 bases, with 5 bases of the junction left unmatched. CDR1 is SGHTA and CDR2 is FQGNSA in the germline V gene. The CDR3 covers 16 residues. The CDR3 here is CASSLNAGGGSYEQYF. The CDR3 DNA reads TGTGCCAGCAGCTTAAACGCGGGAGGGGGCTCCTACGAGCAGTACTTC.

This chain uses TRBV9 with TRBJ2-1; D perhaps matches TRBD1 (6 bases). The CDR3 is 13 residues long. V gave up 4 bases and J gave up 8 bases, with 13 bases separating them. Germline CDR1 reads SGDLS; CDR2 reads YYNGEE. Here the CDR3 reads CASSPGTSHEQFF. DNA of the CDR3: TGTGCCAGCAGCCCCGGGACATCACATGAGCAGTTCTTC.

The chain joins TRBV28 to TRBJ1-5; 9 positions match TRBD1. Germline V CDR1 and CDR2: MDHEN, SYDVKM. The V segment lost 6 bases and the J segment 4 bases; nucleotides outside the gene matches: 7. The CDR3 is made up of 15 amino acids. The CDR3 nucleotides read TGTGCCAGCAGGGGACAGGGTAGGGTAAATCAGCCCCAGCATTTT. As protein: CASRGQGRVNQPQHF.

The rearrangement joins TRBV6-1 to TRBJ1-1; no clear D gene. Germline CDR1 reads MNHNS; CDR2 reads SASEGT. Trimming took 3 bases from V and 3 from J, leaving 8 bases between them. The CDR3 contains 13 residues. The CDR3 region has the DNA TGTGCCAGCAGTGAGCAGGTTCACACTGAAGCTTTCTTT. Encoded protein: CASSEQVHTEAFF.

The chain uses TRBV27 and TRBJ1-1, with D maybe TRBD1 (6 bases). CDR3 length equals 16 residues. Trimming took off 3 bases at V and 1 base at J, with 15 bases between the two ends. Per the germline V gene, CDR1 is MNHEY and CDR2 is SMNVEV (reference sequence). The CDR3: CASSFRGATSNTEAFF. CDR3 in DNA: TGTGCCAGCAGTTTCAGGGGAGCCACTTCGAACACTGAAGCTTTCTTT.

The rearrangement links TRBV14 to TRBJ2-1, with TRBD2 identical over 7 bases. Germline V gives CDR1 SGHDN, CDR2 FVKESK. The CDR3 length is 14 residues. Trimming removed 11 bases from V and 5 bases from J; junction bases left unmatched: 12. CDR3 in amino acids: CAQGTAGSDNEQFF. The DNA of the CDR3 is TGTGCCCAAGGAACAGCGGGATCGGACAATGAGCAGTTCTTC.

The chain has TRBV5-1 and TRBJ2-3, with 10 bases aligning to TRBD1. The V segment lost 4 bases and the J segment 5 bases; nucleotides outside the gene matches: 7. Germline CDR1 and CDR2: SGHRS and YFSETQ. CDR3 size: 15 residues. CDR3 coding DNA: TGCGCCAGCAGCCCGGAGGGACAGGGGATAGATACGCAGTATTTT. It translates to CASSPEGQGIDTQYF.

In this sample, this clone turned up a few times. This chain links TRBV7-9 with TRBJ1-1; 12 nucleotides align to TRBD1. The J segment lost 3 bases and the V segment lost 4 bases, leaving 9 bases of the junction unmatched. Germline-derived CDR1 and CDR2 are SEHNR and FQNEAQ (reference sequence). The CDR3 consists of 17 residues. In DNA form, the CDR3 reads TGTGCCAGCAGCTCGGGGACAGGGGGCATTGGGGACACTGAAGCTTTCTTT. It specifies CASSSGTGGIGDTEAFF.